Each of the 26 T cell receptor beta chains below was sequenced from the same sample in a study of blood T cell repertoires in COVID-19 (dated by TCRdb to the early 2020s). Library prep was done by the immunoSEQ multiplex PCR assay. The clones in this table, taken by TCRdb from immuneACCESS, are in-frame only. Not every clone is retained; where verified, under half of the shortfall comes from an unresolved V gene, and the cause of the rest is unknown. This sample is represented by about 92,000 clones; 80% of them were singletons. 10% of the sample is held by the ten biggest clonotypes. The sample taken for sequencing was peripheral blood. The receptor source for this set is a woman aged 70-85 years with acute or convalescent COVID-19.

The rearrangement links TRBV14 to TRBJ1-6; 8 positions match TRBD1. With 2 bases clipped from V and 11 bases from J, the junction kept 5 bases outside the gene matches. There are 14 residues in the CDR3. The germline V gene has CDR1 SGHDN and CDR2 FVKESK. The CDR3 DNA follows: TGTGCCAGCAGCCAAACAGGGGGAATAGCACCCCTCCACTTT. Its translation: CASSQTGGIAPLHF. The full variable domain, its missing parts supplied by reference TRBV14 and TRBJ1-6, is EAGVTQFPSHSVIEKGQTVTLRCDPISGHDNLYWYRRVMGKEIKFLLHFVKESKQDESGMPNNRFLAERTGGTYSTLKVQPAELEDSGVYFCASSQTGGIAPLHFGNGTRLTVT.

V gene TRBV7-2 combines with J gene TRBJ2-7, with D maybe TRBD1 (7 bases). The CDR3 runs to 16 residues. Germline values: CDR1 SGHTA, CDR2 FQGNSA. The V end lost 8 bases, the J end lost 0 bases, and 20 bases lay between the germline ends. In DNA, the CDR3 is TGTGCCAGCGACGATTCGGGGGACAGAATCTCCTACGAGCAGTACTTC. This codes for CASDDSGDRISYEQYF.

The genes are TRBV7-2 and TRBJ1-4, with TRBD1 as a possible D gene (6 bases). This CDR3 region has 14 residues. The V end was cut by 5 bases, the J end by 7 bases, with 14 bases between. CDR1 is SGHTA, CDR2 FQGNSA, per germline. The CDR3 sequence: CASSAQGWVEKLFF. The CDR3 nucleotides are TGTGCCAGCAGCGCACAGGGATGGGTTGAAAAACTGTTTTTT.

The chain combines TRBV12-5 with TRBJ2-5; TRBD1 might be the D (6 bases). The CDR3 runs to 12 residues. Trimming removed 11 bases at V and 1 base at J, with 11 bases between. Germline CDR1 LGHNT, CDR2 FRNRAP. CDR3 sequence reads: CAVQGGQETQYF. The CDR3 nucleotides are TGTGCTGTACAGGGTGGCCAAGAGACCCAGTACTTC.

This chain joins TRBV5-1 and TRBJ2-3; possibly TRBD1 for D (5 bases). The CDR3 totals 14 residues. Trimming shortened V by 5 bases and J by 6 bases, and 16 bases separated the two germline ends. The germline gives CDR1 SGHRS, CDR2 YFSETQ. CDR3 nucleotide sequence: TGCGCCAGCAGTACAGGATCGACTGTCGATACGCAGTATTTT. It yields the protein CASSTGSTVDTQYF.

J is TRBJ1-2 and V is TRBV7-8; TRBD1 is a possible D gene (6 bases). Germline V gene data show CDR1 as SGHVS and CDR2 as FQNEAQ. This CDR3 region has 13 residues. The V end lost 5 bases, the J end lost 7 bases, and 14 bases lay between the germline ends. DNA of the CDR3: TGTGCCAGCAGCCCCGGACAGCCGGTTGGCTACACCTTC. Its translation is CASSPGQPVGYTF. Complete variable domain (other parts from reference TRBV7-8 and TRBJ1-2): GAGVSQSPRYKVAKRGQDVALRCDPISGHVSLFWYQQALGQGPEFLTYFQNEAQLDKSGLPSDRFFAERPEGSVSTLKIQRTQQEDSAVYLCASSPGQPVGYTFGSGTRLTVV.

The chain employs TRBV3-1 (or the pseudogene TRBV3-2) and TRBJ1-2; D not resolved. The CDR3 length is 16 residues. Trimming took off 4 bases at V and 3 bases at J, with 18 bases between the two ends. Germline V gene sequence: CDR1 LGHDT, CDR2 YNNKEL (reference sequence). The CDR3 sequence is CASSPWGGNEDYGYTF. For the CDR3, the DNA is TGTGCCAGCAGCCCCTGGGGAGGGAATGAGGACTATGGCTACACCTTC.

J is TRBJ2-2 and V is TRBV7-9; D remains unclear. This CDR3 is built from 13 residues. The germline gives CDR1 SEHNR, CDR2 FQNEAQ (reference sequence). Trimming shortened V by 5 bases and J by 4 bases, and 8 bases separated the two germline ends. CDR3 sequence reads: CASSLTPTGELFF. The DNA of the CDR3 is TGTGCCAGCAGCCTAACCCCCACCGGGGAGCTGTTTTTT. Using reference TRBV7-9 and TRBJ2-2 for the parts outside the CDR3, the full variable domain is DTGVSQNPRHKITKRGQNVTFRCDPISEHNRLYWYRQTLGQGPEFLTYFQNEAQLEKSRLLSDRFSAERPKGSFSTLEIQRTEQGDSAMYLCASSLTPTGELFFGEGSRLTVL.

This chain joins TRBV11-2 and TRBJ2-3; a weak D match, TRBD1 (6 bases). Germline lookup yields CDR1 SGHAT and CDR2 FQNNGV. The CDR3 length is 15 residues. Trimming stripped 1 base from V and 2 bases from J, with 10 bases between. In nucleotides, the CDR3 is TGTGCCAGCAGCTTAGGGGGACACAACACAGATACGCAGTATTTT. Amino acids: CASSLGGHNTDTQYF.

This clone was seen only once. For the CDR3, the DNA is TGTGCCAGCTCACCACGGACAGGGGACACTGAAGCTTTCTTT. Its translation is CASSPRTGDTEAFF. This sequence joins TRBV18 and TRBJ1-1, with TRBD1 matching 9 bases. Germline trimming cut 1 base from V and 3 bases from J; bases unmatched to any gene: 0. The CDR3 extends over 14 amino acids. Germline-derived CDR1 and CDR2 are KGHSH and LQKENI.

The chain employs TRBV5-1 and TRBJ2-7; tentatively, D is TRBD1 (5 bases). Germline values: CDR1 SGHRS, CDR2 YFSETQ. Trimming shortened V by 4 bases and J by 4 bases, and 9 bases separated the two germline ends. The length of the CDR3 is 12 residues. CDR3 bases: TGCGCCAGCAGCACGGCAGGGTACGAGCAGTACTTC. Protein product: CASSTAGYEQYF.

The rearrangement uses TRBV30 and TRBJ2-5, with TRBD2 matching 10 bases. Germline V gene lookup returns CDR1 GTSNPN and CDR2 SVGIG (reference sequence). This CDR3 contains 15 residues. The V and J ends lost 5 bases and 3 bases, in that order; junction bases with no gene match: 9. CDR3 sequence reads: CAWDLAGGRKETQYF. CDR3 nucleotide sequence: TGTGCCTGGGACTTAGCGGGGGGCCGAAAAGAGACCCAGTACTTC.

The chain is built from TRBV3-1 (or the pseudogene TRBV3-2) and TRBJ2-7; the D gene is possibly TRBD1 (6 bases). The CDR3 is 14 residues long. Trimming shortened V by 2 bases and J by 2 bases, and 10 bases separated the two germline ends. Germline CDR1 LGHDT, CDR2 YNNKEL (reference sequence). DNA for the CDR3: TGTGCCAGCAGCCAATTCAGGGGCACCTACGAGCAGTACTTC. Encoded protein: CASSQFRGTYEQYF.

In this sample, this clone turned up a few times. The genes are TRBV10-3 and TRBJ2-1; 7 bases agree with TRBD1. J gave up 4 bases and V 6 bases, and 9 bases lay outside the gene matches. Per germline, CDR1 ENHRY and CDR2 SYGVKD. The CDR3 is 15 amino acids. CDR3 amino acids: CAISPGTEIYNEQFF. The DNA of the CDR3 is TGTGCCATCAGCCCCGGGACAGAAATATACAATGAGCAGTTCTTC.

The chain couples TRBV7-6 to TRBJ2-3; D may be TRBD2 (5 bases). Germline CDR1 is SGHVS and CDR2 is FNYEAQ. V was pared by 2 bases and J by 3 bases, with 15 bases between. The CDR3 totals 16 residues. CDR3 in DNA: TGTGCCAGCAGCTTAAGGGTCTGGAGAGGGACAGATACGCAGTATTTT. It is translated as CASSLRVWRGTDTQYF.

This chain links TRBV4-1 with TRBJ1-1; D uncertain. Between the trimmed V and J ends, which lost 4 bases and 8 bases, there was a span of 14 bases. CDR1 is MGHRA and CDR2 is YSYEKL in the germline V gene. The CDR3 is made up of 13 amino acids. The CDR3 DNA is TGCGCCAGCAGCCCAGCCCCGGGATCAGAAGCTTTCTTT. Its translation is CASSPAPGSEAFF.

This clone was found once. The rearrangement links TRBV9 to TRBJ2-7; no definite D call. In germline, CDR1 is SGDLS, CDR2 YYNGEE. The V end was cut by 4 bases, the J end by 2 bases, with 7 bases between. CDR3 length: 12 residues. CDR3 DNA: TGTGCCAGCAGCCGTGTTACCTACGAGCAGTACTTC. This codes for CASSRVTYEQYF.

The chain joins TRBV28 to TRBJ2-1; 13 nucleotides line up with TRBD2. V lost 8 bases to trimming and J lost 5 bases; unmatched junction nucleotides: 9. CDR3 length equals 16 residues. CDR1 is MDHEN and CDR2 is SYDVKM in the germline V gene. CDR3 in amino acids: CASGQRTSGSNNEQFF. The CDR3, as DNA: TGTGCCAGCGGCCAGAGGACTAGCGGGAGTAACAATGAGCAGTTCTTC.

The chain combines TRBV7-2 with TRBJ1-5; D is possibly TRBD1 (6 bases). Trimming pared 0 bases from V and 5 bases from J, leaving 11 bases between. The CDR3 consists of 15 residues. Per the germline V gene, CDR1 is SGHTA and CDR2 is FQGNSA. The CDR3 DNA reads TGTGCCAGCAGCTTAGCGGGCAGGGGAGATCAGCCCCAGCATTTT. This gives the protein CASSLAGRGDQPQHF.

This chain uses TRBV28 with TRBJ1-5, with D perhaps matching TRBD1 (5 bases). V was cut by 6 bases and J by 8 bases, with 11 bases left in between. The V gene's germline CDR1 is MDHEN and CDR2 SYDVKM. The CDR3 spans 12 residues. The CDR3 sequence is CASRGGTEPQHF. The DNA for the CDR3 is TGTGCCAGCAGGGGGGGTACTGAGCCCCAGCATTTT.

The chain links TRBV10-3 to TRBJ2-5; possible D gene TRBD1, 7 bases. The CDR3 contains 13 residues. The V end lost 11 bases, the J end lost 1 base, and 14 bases lay between the germline ends. The germline gives CDR1 ENHRY, CDR2 SYGVKD. The DNA for the CDR3 is TGTGCCTCGCGGGGACAGCCCCAAGAGACCCAGTACTTC. Its translation is CASRGQPQETQYF.

This chain connects TRBV27 to TRBJ2-7; tentative D call: TRBD2 (7 bases). Germline V lookup: CDR1 MNHEY, CDR2 SMNVEV (reference sequence). Trimming left V 5 bases short and J 2 bases short, with 19 bases between. The CDR3 extends over 16 amino acids. CDR3: CASSTTGGFVTYEQYF. CDR3 DNA: TGTGCCAGCAGTACCACGGGGGGCTTTGTTACCTACGAGCAGTACTTC.

V is TRBV6-5 and J is TRBJ1-2; 12 bases match TRBD1. The J segment lost 4 bases and the V segment lost 6 bases, leaving 3 bases of the junction unmatched. This CDR3 has 14 amino acids. CDR1 MNHEY and CDR2 SVGAGI come from the germline V gene. CDR3 sequence (DNA): TGTGCCAGCAGGGGGACAGGGGGCCCCTATGGCTACACCTTC. Protein: CASRGTGGPYGYTF.

The chain is built from TRBV28 and TRBJ2-5; D is perhaps TRBD1 (5 bases). The CDR3 spans 13 residues. V was clipped by 7 bases and J by 4 bases, with 13 bases between them. In germline, CDR1 is MDHEN, CDR2 SYDVKM. The DNA of the CDR3 is TGTGCCAGCATGGGGCAGGGCGGAGAGACCCAGTACTTC. It yields the protein CASMGQGGETQYF.

In this sample, this clone turned up a few times. The V call is TRBV19, the J call TRBJ2-3; a weak D match, TRBD1 (7 bases). V gave up 5 bases and J gave up 3 bases, with 12 bases separating them. CDR1 is LNHDA and CDR2 is SQIVND in the germline V gene (reference sequence). There are 14 residues in the CDR3. The CDR3 DNA is TGTGCCAGTAGTGGCTCAGGGGGGACAGATACGCAGTATTTT. It specifies CASSGSGGTDTQYF.

The V call is TRBV18, the J call TRBJ2-1; the match to TRBD2 covers 9 bases. The CDR3 is made up of 15 amino acids. Trimming cost V 3 bases and J 6 bases; bases outside gene matches: 6. CDR1 is KGHSH and CDR2 is LQKENI in the germline V gene. The CDR3 region has the DNA TGTGCCAGCTCACCGGTAGCGGGAGCAGGCAATGAGCAGTTCTTC. It yields the protein CASSPVAGAGNEQFF.